The source of this T cell receptor (beta chain) is a study of early T cells in non-severe SARS-CoV-2 infection. Study information: Sequencing targeted bulk RNA from unsorted whole blood, leaving chains unpaired.

The table lists this clonotype with many counts. Its antigen is not identified. Individual cDNA molecules received unique molecular identifiers during library preparation. TCRdb itself ran the 5' RACE reads through MiXCR, one entry per CDR3 protein. The sample holds about 110,000 distinct CDR3 sequences, 9% to 13% seen once. V lost 3 bases to trimming and J lost 6 bases, with 18 bases between them. This CDR3 has 15 residues. The germline V gene has CDR1 GTSNPN and CDR2 SVGIG (reference sequence). Study observations and caveats: VDJdb matching skewed toward anti-spike CD8 responses, missing private and CD4 specificities.

The J gene is TRBJ1-5, the V gene TRBV30; D may be TRBD1 (5 bases). The clonotype originates from an adult who was a healthcare worker with PCR-confirmed SARS-CoV-2 infection or an uninfected control (not recorded which). The sequenced material came from whole blood. CDR3 protein: CAWSLGQGFSQPQHF. CDR3 coding DNA: TGTGCCTGGAGCCTGGGGCAGGGCTTTAGTCAGCCCCAGCATTTT.